This entry lists 8 T cell receptor beta chains sequenced from one sample in a study of T cells in placental villitis. Amplification of TCR-beta CDR3 regions from genomic DNA was performed with the immunoSEQ v4 bias-controlled multiplex PCR assay, which was run blinded to group allocation. TCRdb holds this immuneACCESS table with in-frame rearrangements only. Some clones are missing; in checked studies, unresolved V genes explain under half, and the rest has no known cause. The table for this sample lists under 4,000 clones; 60% to 80% of them were counted only once. 18% of the sample rests with the top ten. The sequenced material came from placental tissue containing maternal and fetal cells. Receptors originate from a human patient with infectious villitis; the placental T cells may come from both mother and fetus.

The chain couples TRBV5-4 to TRBJ2-1; D gene uncertain. Germline V gene data show CDR1 as SGHNT and CDR2 as YYREEE (reference sequence). The CDR3 runs to 11 residues. Trimming took 2 bases from V and 9 from J, leaving 6 bases between them. CDR3 amino acids: CASSLEVEQFF. CDR3 DNA: TGTGCCAGCAGCTTAGAGGTTGAGCAGTTCTTC.

The chain uses TRBV7-2 and TRBJ2-2, with D possibly matching TRBD1 (5 bases). CDR1 SGHTA and CDR2 FQGNSA come from the germline V gene. The CDR3 runs to 15 residues. With 7 bases removed from V and 1 base from J, the gap between germline ends came to 13 bases. CDR3 residues: CASNRAQGNTGELFF. The CDR3 DNA follows: TGTGCCAGCAATCGCGCCCAGGGGAACACCGGGGAGCTGTTTTTT.

This chain joins TRBV14 and TRBJ2-5, with 14 bases matching TRBD2. CDR1 and CDR2 (germline): SGHDN, FVKESK. The V segment lost 3 bases and the J segment 4 bases; nucleotides outside the gene matches: 4. The CDR3 spans 16 residues. DNA of the CDR3: TGTGCCAGCAGCCAGAGACTAGCGGGGGGGTTAGAGACCCAGTACTTC. It codes for CASSQRLAGGLETQYF. The full variable domain, its missing parts supplied by reference TRBV14 and TRBJ2-5, is EAGVTQFPSHSVIEKGQTVTLRCDPISGHDNLYWYRRVMGKEIKFLLHFVKESKQDESGMPNNRFLAERTGGTYSTLKVQPAELEDSGVYFCASSQRLAGGLETQYFGPGTRLLVL.

The chain couples TRBV16 to TRBJ2-3, with D possibly TRBD2 on 5 matching bases. The CDR3 sequence is 15 residues long. The germline CDR1 and CDR2 sequences are KGHSY and FQNENV. V was clipped by 4 bases and J by 2 bases, with 13 bases between them. This chain's CDR3 is CASSPDFASTDTQYF. For the CDR3, the DNA is TGTGCCAGCAGCCCGGACTTCGCATCCACAGATACGCAGTATTTT.

V and J are TRBV5-1 and TRBJ1-3, with a possible D match to TRBD1 (6 bases). Per germline, CDR1 SGHRS and CDR2 YFSETQ. CDR3 length: 16 amino acids. V lost 0 bases and J lost 3, with 13 bases in between. The CDR3 DNA follows: TGCGCCAGCAGCTTGGATTCAGGGGTGAATGGAAACACCATATATTTT. It encodes CASSLDSGVNGNTIYF.

The V and J genes are TRBV6-1 and TRBJ2-1; weak D call: TRBD2 (6 bases). Germline-derived CDR1 and CDR2 are MNHNS and SASEGT. This CDR3 is built from 16 residues. V was cut by 3 bases and J by 4 bases, with 16 bases left in between. The CDR3 DNA reads as TGTGCCAGCAGTGATGTTAGCGGAAGATTTTACAATGAGCAGTTCTTC. Translated, it gives CASSDVSGRFYNEQFF.

This clone was seen more than once but under ten times. The rearrangement joins TRBV5-6 to TRBJ2-5, with 9 bases matching TRBD2. The CDR3 is made up of 19 amino acids. After removal of 4 bases from V and 2 bases from J, the junction contained 18 bases not matched to a gene. Germline V gene sequence: CDR1 SGHDT, CDR2 YYEEEE. The CDR3 nucleotides are TGTGCCAGCAGCCCACGGTTCCGCGGGGGGGCCAAGGGGCAAGAGACCCAGTACTTC. It codes for CASSPRFRGGAKGQETQYF. The complete variable domain, with remaining parts taken from reference TRBV5-6 and TRBJ2-5, reads DAGVTQSPTHLIKTRGQQVTLRCSPKSGHDTVSWYQQALGQGPQFIFQYYEEEERQRGNFPDRFSGHQFPNYSSELNVNALLLGDSALYLCASSPRFRGGAKGQETQYFGPGTRLLVL.

This clone turned up a few times. CDR3 protein: CASSTTTGLRDEQYF. Written as DNA, the CDR3 is TGTGCCAGCAGCACCACGACAGGTCTGAGGGACGAGCAGTACTTC. The V call is TRBV5-4, the J call TRBJ2-7; maybe TRBD1 (6 bases). Trimming shortened V by 4 bases and J by 5 bases, and 19 bases separated the two germline ends. The length of the CDR3 is 15 residues. CDR1 SGHNT and CDR2 YYREEE come from the germline V gene (reference sequence).